This T cell receptor beta chain was sequenced in a study of regulatory T cells in long-lasting Graves disease. This clonotype was seen repeatedly, ten times or more. V gave up 3 bases and J gave up 3 bases, with 23 bases separating them. The CDR3 sequence is 18 residues long. Germline values: CDR1 SGHVS, CDR2 FQNEAQ. The time point denotes: newly diagnosed GD, antithyroid drugs for less than 3 months. TCR sequences were obtained from RNA taken from PBMCs. Arm-PCR with iRepertoire HTBI primers amplified the CDR3 regions for these TCR beta libraries. TCRdb reanalysed the multiplex PCR reads using MiXCR and keeps one entry per CDR3 protein. The table shows more than 400,000 distinct CDR3 sequences, with around 15% occurring only once. The same data also went into a second study, on T cells in Graves' hyperthyroidism and ophthalmopathy. This second study says: Disease duration under 2 months; hyperthyroidism patients were aged 18 to 65. Blood also held most thyroid clonotypes expanded beyond 0.001.

The source was peripheral blood mononuclear cells (PBMCs), collected at new diagnosis, from a patient treated with antithyroid drugs. This chain links TRBV7-8 with TRBJ2-5; TRBD2 might be the D (6 bases). The sequence derives from a man in his forties or fifties with Graves disease. The CDR3, as DNA: TGTGCCAGCAGCTTCTCTCTCGCGGGACGCGCTATGGAAGAGACCCAGTACTTC. This codes for CASSFSLAGRAMEETQYF.